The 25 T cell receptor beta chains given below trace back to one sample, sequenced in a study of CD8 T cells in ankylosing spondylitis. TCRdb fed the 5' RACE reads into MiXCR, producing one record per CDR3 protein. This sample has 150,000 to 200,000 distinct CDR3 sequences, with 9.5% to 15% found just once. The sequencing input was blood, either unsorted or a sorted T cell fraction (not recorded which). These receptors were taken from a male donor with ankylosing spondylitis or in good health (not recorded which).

The CDR3 sequence is CASSLGQGFWGELFF. The DNA of the CDR3 is TGTGCCAGCAGTTTGGGACAGGGGTTTTGGGGGGAGCTGTTTTTT. The chain has TRBV27 and TRBJ2-2; TRBD1 agrees at 10 bases. Germline-derived CDR1 and CDR2 are MNHEY and SMNVEV (reference sequence). The CDR3 is 15 amino acids. The trim removed 3 bases at V and 8 bases at J, leaving 6 bases unmatched.

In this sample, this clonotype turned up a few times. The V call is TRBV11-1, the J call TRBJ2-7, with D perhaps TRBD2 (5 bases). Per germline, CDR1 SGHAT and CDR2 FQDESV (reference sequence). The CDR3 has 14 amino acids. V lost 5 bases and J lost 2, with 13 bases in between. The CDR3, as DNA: TGTGCCAGCAGCGCCCGAGGGAACACCTACGAGCAGTACTTC. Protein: CASSARGNTYEQYF.

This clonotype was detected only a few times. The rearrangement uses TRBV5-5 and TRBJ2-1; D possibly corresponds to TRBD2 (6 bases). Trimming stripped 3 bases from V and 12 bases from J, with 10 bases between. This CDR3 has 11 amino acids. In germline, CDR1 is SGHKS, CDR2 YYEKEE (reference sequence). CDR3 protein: CASSWVGGQFF. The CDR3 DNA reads TGTGCCAGCAGCTGGGTGGGGGGGCAGTTCTTC.

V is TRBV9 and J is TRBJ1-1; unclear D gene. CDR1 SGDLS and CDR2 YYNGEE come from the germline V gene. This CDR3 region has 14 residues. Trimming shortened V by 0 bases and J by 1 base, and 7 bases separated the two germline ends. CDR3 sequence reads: CASSVGGKNTEAFF. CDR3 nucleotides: TGTGCCAGCAGCGTAGGTGGCAAGAACACTGAAGCTTTCTTT.

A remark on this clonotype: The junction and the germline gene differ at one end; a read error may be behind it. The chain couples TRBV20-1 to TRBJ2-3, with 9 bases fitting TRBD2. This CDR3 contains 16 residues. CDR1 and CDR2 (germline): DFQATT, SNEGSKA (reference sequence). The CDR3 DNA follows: TGCTGTGCTAGAGGGGGGGTAGCGGGGGAAGGAGATACGCAGTATTTT. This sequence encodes CCARGGVAGEGDTQYF.

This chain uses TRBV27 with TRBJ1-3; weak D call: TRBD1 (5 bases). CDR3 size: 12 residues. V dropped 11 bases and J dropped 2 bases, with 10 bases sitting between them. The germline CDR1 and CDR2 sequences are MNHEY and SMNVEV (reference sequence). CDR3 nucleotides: TGTGCCGCGGGGGGGACTGGAAACACCATATATTTT. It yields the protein CAAGGTGNTIYF.

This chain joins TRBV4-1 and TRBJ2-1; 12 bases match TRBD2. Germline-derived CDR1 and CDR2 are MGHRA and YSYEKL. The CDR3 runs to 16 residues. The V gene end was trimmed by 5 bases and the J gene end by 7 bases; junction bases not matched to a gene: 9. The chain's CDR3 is CASSSRTSGAFNEQFF. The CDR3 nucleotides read TGCGCCAGCAGCTCACGGACTAGCGGGGCCTTTAATGAGCAGTTCTTC.

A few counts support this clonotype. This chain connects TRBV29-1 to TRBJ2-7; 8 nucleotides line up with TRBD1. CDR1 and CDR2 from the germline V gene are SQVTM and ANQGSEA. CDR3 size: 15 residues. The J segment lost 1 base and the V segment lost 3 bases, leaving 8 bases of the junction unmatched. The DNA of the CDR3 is TGCAGCGTTGAGGATAAGGGACAGGCTTCCTACGAGCAGTACTTC. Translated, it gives CSVEDKGQASYEQYF.

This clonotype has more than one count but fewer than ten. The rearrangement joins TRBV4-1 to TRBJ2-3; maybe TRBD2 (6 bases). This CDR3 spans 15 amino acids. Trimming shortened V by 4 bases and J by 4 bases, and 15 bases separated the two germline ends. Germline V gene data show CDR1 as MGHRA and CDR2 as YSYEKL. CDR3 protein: CASSPDSGRADTQYF. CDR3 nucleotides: TGCGCCAGCAGCCCCGACAGCGGGCGGGCAGATACGCAGTATTTT.

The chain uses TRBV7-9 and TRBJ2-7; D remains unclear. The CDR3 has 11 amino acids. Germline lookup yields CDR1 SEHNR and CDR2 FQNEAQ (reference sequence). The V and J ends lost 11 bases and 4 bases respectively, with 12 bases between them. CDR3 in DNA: TGTGCCGGAACATACGGGTACGAGCAGTACTTC. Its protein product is CAGTYGYEQYF.

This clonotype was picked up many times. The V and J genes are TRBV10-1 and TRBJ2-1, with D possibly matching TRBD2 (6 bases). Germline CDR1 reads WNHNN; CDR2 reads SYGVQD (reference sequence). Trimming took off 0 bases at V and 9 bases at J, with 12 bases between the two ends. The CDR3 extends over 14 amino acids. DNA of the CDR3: TGCGCCAGCAGTGAGTCGACTAGAGGCGCTGAGCAGTTCTTC. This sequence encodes CASSESTRGAEQFF.

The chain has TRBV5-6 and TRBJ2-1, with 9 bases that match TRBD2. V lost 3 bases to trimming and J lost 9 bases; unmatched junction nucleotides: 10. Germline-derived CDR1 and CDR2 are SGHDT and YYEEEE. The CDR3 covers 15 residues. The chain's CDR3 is CASSSHSGGPAEQFF. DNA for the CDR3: TGTGCCAGCAGCTCCCACAGCGGGGGGCCGGCTGAGCAGTTCTTC.

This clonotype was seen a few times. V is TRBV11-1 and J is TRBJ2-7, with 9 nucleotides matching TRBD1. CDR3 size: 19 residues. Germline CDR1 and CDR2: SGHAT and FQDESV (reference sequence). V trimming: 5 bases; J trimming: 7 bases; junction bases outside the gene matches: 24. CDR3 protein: CASSTRQGGKTVPYEEQYF. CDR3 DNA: TGTGCCAGCAGCACCCGACAGGGGGGAAAAACAGTACCTTACGAAGAGCAGTACTTC.

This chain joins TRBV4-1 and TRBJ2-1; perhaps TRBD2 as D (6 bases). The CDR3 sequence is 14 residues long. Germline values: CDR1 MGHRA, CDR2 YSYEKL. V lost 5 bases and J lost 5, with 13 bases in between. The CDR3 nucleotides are TGCGCCAGCAGCGGAGGTTGGGGGGACAATGAGCAGTTCTTC. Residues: CASSGGWGDNEQFF.

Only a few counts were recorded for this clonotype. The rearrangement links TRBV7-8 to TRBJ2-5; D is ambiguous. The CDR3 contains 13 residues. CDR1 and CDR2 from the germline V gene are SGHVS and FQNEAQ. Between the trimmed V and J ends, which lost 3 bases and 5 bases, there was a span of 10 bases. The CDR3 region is CASSLDDRETQYF. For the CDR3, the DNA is TGTGCCAGCAGCTTGGATGATAGGGAGACCCAGTACTTC. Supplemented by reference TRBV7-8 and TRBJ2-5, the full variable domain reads GAGVSQSPRYKVAKRGQDVALRCDPISGHVSLFWYQQALGQGPEFLTYFQNEAQLDKSGLPSDRFFAERPEGSVSTLKIQRTQQEDSAVYLCASSLDDRETQYFGPGTRLLVL.

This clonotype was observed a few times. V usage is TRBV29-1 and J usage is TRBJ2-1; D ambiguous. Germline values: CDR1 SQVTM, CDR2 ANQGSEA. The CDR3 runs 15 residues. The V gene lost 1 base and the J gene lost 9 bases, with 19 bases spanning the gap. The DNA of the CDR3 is TGCAGCGTTGAAGGCCCCGAGATAGGTTGGGGTGAGCAGTTCTTC. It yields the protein CSVEGPEIGWGEQFF.

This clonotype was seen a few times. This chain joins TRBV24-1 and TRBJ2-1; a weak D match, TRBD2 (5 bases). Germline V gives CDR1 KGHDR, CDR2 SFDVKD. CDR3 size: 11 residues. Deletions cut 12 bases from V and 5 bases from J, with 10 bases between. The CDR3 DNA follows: TGTGCCGCCGGGAACCACAATGAGCAGTTCTTC. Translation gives CAAGNHNEQFF.

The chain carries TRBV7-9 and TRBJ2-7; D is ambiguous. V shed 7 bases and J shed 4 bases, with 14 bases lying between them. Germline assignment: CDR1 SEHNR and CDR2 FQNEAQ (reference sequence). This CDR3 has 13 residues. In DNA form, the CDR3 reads TGTGCCAGCACCCCCTTACCCACGTACGAGCAGTACTTC. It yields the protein CASTPLPTYEQYF.

The DNA for the CDR3 is TGTGCCACCAGTCCTAGCGGGGTGACCGGGGAGCTGTTTTTT. Translating it yields CATSPSGVTGELFF. This chain uses TRBV24-1 with TRBJ2-2; 9 nucleotides agree with TRBD2. In germline, CDR1 is KGHDR, CDR2 SFDVKD. The V gene end was trimmed by 6 bases and the J gene end by 5 bases; junction bases not matched to a gene: 3. This CDR3 region has 14 residues.

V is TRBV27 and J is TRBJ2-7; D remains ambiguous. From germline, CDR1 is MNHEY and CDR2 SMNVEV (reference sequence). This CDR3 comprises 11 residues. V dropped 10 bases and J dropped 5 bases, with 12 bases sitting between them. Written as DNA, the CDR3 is TGTGCCACCTCCGGGTTTCACGAGCAGTACTTC. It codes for CATSGFHEQYF.

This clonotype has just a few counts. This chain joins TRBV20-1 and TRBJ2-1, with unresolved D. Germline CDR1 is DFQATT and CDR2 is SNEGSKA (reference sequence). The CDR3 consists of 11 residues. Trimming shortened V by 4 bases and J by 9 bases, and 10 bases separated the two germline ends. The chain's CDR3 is CSAKRSSEQFF. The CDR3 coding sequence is TGCAGTGCTAAAAGATCGAGTGAGCAGTTCTTC.

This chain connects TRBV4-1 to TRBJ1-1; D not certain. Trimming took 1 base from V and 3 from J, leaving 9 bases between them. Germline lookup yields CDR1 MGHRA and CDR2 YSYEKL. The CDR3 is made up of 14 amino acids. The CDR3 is CASSQVSQDTEAFF. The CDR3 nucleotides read TGCGCCAGCAGCCAAGTCAGCCAAGACACTGAAGCTTTCTTT.

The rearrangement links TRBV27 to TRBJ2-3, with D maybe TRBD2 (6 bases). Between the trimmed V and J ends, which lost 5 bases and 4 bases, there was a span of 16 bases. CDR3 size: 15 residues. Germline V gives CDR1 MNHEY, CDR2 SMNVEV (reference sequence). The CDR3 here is CASSPGLQGADTQYF. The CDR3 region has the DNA TGTGCCAGCAGTCCGGGACTCCAAGGGGCAGATACGCAGTATTTT.

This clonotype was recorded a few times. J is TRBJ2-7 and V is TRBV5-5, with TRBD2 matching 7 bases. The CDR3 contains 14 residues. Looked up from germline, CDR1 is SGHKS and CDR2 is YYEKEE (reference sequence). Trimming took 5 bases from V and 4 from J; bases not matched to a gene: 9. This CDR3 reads CASRAGPSPYEQYF. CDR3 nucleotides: TGTGCCAGCAGAGCGGGACCCTCCCCATACGAGCAGTACTTC.

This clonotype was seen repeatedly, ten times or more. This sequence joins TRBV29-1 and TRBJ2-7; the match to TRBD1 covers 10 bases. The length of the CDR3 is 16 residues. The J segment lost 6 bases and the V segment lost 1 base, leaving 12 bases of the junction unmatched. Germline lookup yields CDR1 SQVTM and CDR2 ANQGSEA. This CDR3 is CSVEVPNLGQGGEQYF. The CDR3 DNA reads TGCAGCGTTGAAGTCCCGAACCTTGGACAGGGGGGCGAGCAGTACTTC.